This TCR beta chain was observed in a study of blood T cell repertoires in COVID-19. Background on the study: COVID-19 samples from acute and convalescent phases originated in the United States, Italy and Spain.

Using immunoSEQ multiplex PCR, the repertoire was profiled, and TCRdb retains in-frame clones only, with some absent. The sample has some 150,000 clones, roughly 91% seen once. This CDR3 spans 13 amino acids. Germline CDR1 reads SGHRS; CDR2 reads YFSETQ. About this clone: Germline and junction disagree at one end, which may indicate a read error.

Sequenced input: peripheral blood. This chain joins TRBV5-1 and TRBJ1-2; 10 bases line up with TRBD1. The source of this sequence is a man aged 60 to 69 with active or convalescent COVID-19. CDR3 in DNA: TGCGCCAGCAGCTGGACGGGACAGGGGTTGAGCGCCTTC. This codes for CASSWTGQGLSAF.